This entry lists 28 T cell receptor beta chains sequenced from one sample in a study of neoadjuvant nivolumab and ipilimumab in lung cancer (dated by TCRdb to the early 2020s). The time point tag for this specimen amounts to: at surgical resection after neoadjuvant nivolumab +/- ipilimumab. The library relied on the immunoSEQ multiplex PCR assay. TCRdb limited this immuneACCESS table to in-frame rearrangements with V and J called. A share of clones is missing; checked studies link under half to unresolved V genes, and the rest is unexplained. A total of 25,000 to 30,000 clones appear in this sample, 60% to 85% of them only once. Approximately 18% of the sample is taken by the ten largest. The sample consisted of tumor tissue, taken after neoadjuvant nivolumab, alone or with ipilimumab, at or shortly before surgery. The receptors stem from an adult with non-small cell lung cancer.

By frequency in the sample, this clone is medium-sized. This sequence joins TRBV7-2 and TRBJ1-5, with 9 bases identical to TRBD1. Trimming at V came to 5 bases and at J to 1 base, leaving 9 bases not matched to a gene. This CDR3 contains 17 residues. CDR1 and CDR2 from the germline V gene are SGHTA and FQGNSA. In DNA form, the CDR3 reads TGTGCCAGCAGCCCTGGGACAGGGCACTTGAGCAATCAGCCCCAGCATTTT. Its protein is CASSPGTGHLSNQPQHF.

This clone was found once. The chain combines TRBV9 with TRBJ1-1; D is possibly TRBD1 (5 bases). The length of the CDR3 is 15 residues. Looked up from germline, CDR1 is SGDLS and CDR2 is YYNGEE. Trimming stripped 0 bases from V and 0 bases from J, with 9 bases between. CDR3 protein: CASSVGRGLNTEAFF. DNA for the CDR3: TGTGCCAGCAGCGTAGGTCGGGGGTTGAACACTGAAGCTTTCTTT.

V is TRBV5-4 and J is TRBJ1-2, with unresolved D. Germline V gene lookup returns CDR1 SGHNT and CDR2 YYREEE (reference sequence). This CDR3 has 14 amino acids. Trimming removed 1 base at V and 4 bases at J, with 11 bases between. The CDR3 region is CASSLRGEFYGYTF. The CDR3 DNA reads TGTGCCAGCAGCTTGAGAGGCGAATTCTATGGCTACACCTTC.

The chain has TRBV18 and TRBJ1-5, with D hard to call. V lost 2 bases, J lost 4 bases, and 9 bases lay in between. The CDR3 contains 14 residues. CDR1 KGHSH and CDR2 LQKENI come from the germline V gene. The CDR3 here is CASSPSGLNQPQHF. CDR3 nucleotide sequence: TGTGCCAGCTCACCATCAGGCCTGAATCAGCCCCAGCATTTT. Using reference TRBV18 and TRBJ1-5 for the parts outside the CDR3, the full variable domain is NAGVMQNPRHLVRRRGQEARLRCSPMKGHSHVYWYRQLPEEGLKFMVYLQKENIIDESGMPKERFSAEFPKEGPSILRIQQVVRGDSAAYFCASSPSGLNQPQHFGDGTRLSIL.

V usage is TRBV4-3 and J usage is TRBJ2-7, with TRBD2 identical over 13 bases. Germline-derived CDR1 and CDR2 are LGHNA and YSLEER. The CDR3 contains 18 residues. The junction had 9 bases not matched to a gene; V was cut back by 4 bases and J by 0 bases. The CDR3 is CASSPTLGLAGSSYEQYF. The CDR3 bases are TGCGCCAGCAGCCCGACCCTGGGACTAGCGGGGTCCTCCTACGAGCAGTACTTC.

The chain employs TRBV6-6 and TRBJ2-5, with D possibly being TRBD1 or TRBD2 (6 bases each). The CDR3 sequence is 16 residues long. V was clipped by 5 bases and J by 2 bases, with 18 bases between them. Germline assignment: CDR1 MNHNY and CDR2 SVGAGI (reference sequence). The CDR3 DNA is TGTGCCAGCAGTGCCGACAGGCGGAGGGGTCAAGAGACCCAGTACTTC. Translation gives CASSADRRRGQETQYF.

The chain couples TRBV27 to TRBJ2-3; a weak D match, TRBD2 (5 bases). This CDR3 is 16 amino acids long. V lost 4 bases and J lost 0, with 14 bases in between. From germline, CDR1 is MNHEY and CDR2 SMNVEV (reference sequence). As DNA, the CDR3 is TGTGCCAGCAGTTCCCGCGGCGGGTTTAGCACAGATACGCAGTATTTT. Residues: CASSSRGGFSTDTQYF.

J is TRBJ2-5 and V is TRBV20-1, with 7 bases fitting TRBD2. This CDR3 is 11 amino acids long. Germline CDR1 and CDR2: DFQATT and SNEGSKA (reference sequence). Trimming took 4 bases from V and 5 from J; bases not matched to a gene: 1. The CDR3 loop is CSATGGETQYF. The CDR3 nucleotides read TGCAGTGCTACCGGGGGGGAGACCCAGTACTTC.

The chain links TRBV4-3 to TRBJ1-2; 9 positions match TRBD1. J lost 4 bases, V lost 0 bases, and 3 bases had no gene match. Germline loops: CDR1 LGHNA, CDR2 YSLEER. This CDR3 comprises 15 residues. The CDR3 here is CASSQDTGQGYGYTF. As DNA, the CDR3 is TGCGCCAGCAGCCAAGATACGGGACAGGGCTATGGCTACACCTTC.

This clone was counted between two and nine times. This CDR3 reads CASSSPRDRGGELFF. The CDR3 DNA sequence: TGTGCCAGCAGTTCCCCCCGGGACAGGGGCGGGGAGCTGTTTTTT. The chain recombines TRBV6-5 with TRBJ2-2; 10 bases match TRBD1. The germline gives CDR1 MNHEY, CDR2 SVGAGI. The CDR3 has 15 amino acids. V dropped 4 bases and J dropped 7; count of bases not matched to a gene: 6.

In DNA form, the CDR3 reads TGTGCCAGCAGCTTAGATCATACAGGGGGAAAGGTTTACGAGCAGTACTTC. It codes for CASSLDHTGGKVYEQYF. The rearrangement joins TRBV7-9 to TRBJ2-7; TRBD1 matches 8 bases. CDR1 is SEHNR, CDR2 FQNEAQ, per germline (reference sequence). CDR3 length equals 17 residues. With 1 base clipped from V and 4 bases from J, the junction kept 12 bases outside the gene matches.

This chain links TRBV6-5 with TRBJ1-3; D is undetermined. Trimming cost V 6 bases and J 1 base, with 10 bases left between them. CDR1 and CDR2 (germline): MNHEY, SVGAGI. The CDR3 is 14 residues long. CDR3 in amino acids: CASSPDFSGNTIYF. CDR3 nucleotide sequence: TGTGCCAGCAGCCCAGATTTTTCTGGAAACACCATATATTTT.

This chain links TRBV19 with TRBJ1-1; the D gene is possibly TRBD1 (5 bases). CDR3 length: 14 residues. Germline-derived CDR1 and CDR2 are LNHDA and SQIVND (reference sequence). The V end lost 5 bases, the J end lost 3 bases, and 13 bases lay between the germline ends. CDR3 region: CASSAHTGYTEAFF. CDR3 in DNA: TGTGCCAGTAGTGCACACACAGGTTACACTGAAGCTTTCTTT.

The gene calls are TRBV5-4 and TRBJ2-1, with a weak D call TRBD2 (6 bases). With 0 bases removed from V and 3 bases from J, the gap between germline ends came to 10 bases. In germline, CDR1 is SGHNT, CDR2 YYREEE (reference sequence). The CDR3 has 15 amino acids. CDR3 region: CASSLEGRLYNEQFF. The CDR3 region has the DNA TGTGCCAGCAGCTTGGAAGGGAGGCTCTACAATGAGCAGTTCTTC.

This clone was counted a single time. Being one base from a much bigger clone, this may be a read error. The chain combines TRBV5-1 with TRBJ1-2; D might be TRBD1 (6 bases). V lost 0 bases and J lost 2, with 11 bases in between. The length of the CDR3 is 15 residues. Germline CDR1 and CDR2: SGHRS and YFSETQ. The CDR3 protein is CASSLVGGENYGYTF. CDR3 DNA sequence: TGCGCCAGCAGCTTGGTAGGGGGGGAGAACTATGGCTACACCTTC. The complete variable domain, with remaining parts taken from reference TRBV5-1 and TRBJ1-2, reads KAGVTQTPRYLIKTRGQQVTLSCSPISGHRSVSWYQQTPGQGLQFLFEYFSETQRNKGNFPGRFSGRQFSNSRSEMNVSTLELGDSALYLCASSLVGGENYGYTFGSGTRLTVV.

This chain links TRBV7-9 with TRBJ1-6, with D possibly being TRBD1 (6 bases). The V end lost 4 bases, the J end lost 4 bases, and 8 bases lay between the germline ends. The CDR3 runs 14 residues. Per the germline V gene, CDR1 is SEHNR and CDR2 is FQNEAQ (reference sequence). CDR3 sequence: CASSSDSYNSPLHF. The CDR3 DNA follows: TGTGCCAGCAGCTCGGACAGTTATAATTCACCCCTCCACTTT.

The rearrangement uses TRBV5-1 and TRBJ1-1; D might be TRBD1 (5 bases). The CDR3 length is 14 residues. The germline V gene encodes CDR1 SGHRS and CDR2 YFSETQ. Trimming removed 4 bases from V and 2 bases from J, with 12 bases in between. DNA of the CDR3: TGCGCCAGCAGCCACGACGGGACCAACACTGAAGCTTTCTTT. This codes for CASSHDGTNTEAFF.

The chain recombines TRBV29-1 with TRBJ1-6, with no clear D. The CDR3 is 13 residues long. From germline, CDR1 is SQVTM and CDR2 ANQGSEA. Trimming took off 6 bases at V and 7 bases at J, with 13 bases between the two ends. CDR3: CSVASGVNSPLHF. The DNA of the CDR3 is TGCAGCGTCGCGTCCGGCGTCAATTCACCCCTCCACTTT. Combining the CDR3 with reference TRBV29-1 and TRBJ1-6 gives the whole variable domain SAVISQKPSRDICQRGTSLTIQCQVDSQVTMMFWYRQQPGQSLTLIATANQGSEATYESGFVIDKFPISRPNLTFSTLTVSNMSPEDSSIYLCSVASGVNSPLHFGNGTRLTVT.

V usage is TRBV5-4 and J usage is TRBJ2-2, with 11 positions matching TRBD2. With V trimmed by 5 bases and J by 0 bases, 6 bases remained unmatched. CDR1 and CDR2 (germline): SGHNT, YYREEE (reference sequence). The CDR3 runs 17 residues. Written as DNA, the CDR3 is TGTGCCAGCAGAAAGGCTAGCGGGGGGACGAACACCGGGGAGCTGTTTTTT. Amino acid sequence: CASRKASGGTNTGELFF.

The rearrangement joins TRBV5-1 to TRBJ1-1, with TRBD1 identical over 7 bases. The V and J ends lost 6 bases and 0 bases, in that order; junction bases with no gene match: 5. The CDR3 is made up of 14 amino acids. Per germline, CDR1 SGHRS and CDR2 YFSETQ. CDR3 nucleotides: TGCGCCAGCACCAAACAGGGGATGAACACTGAAGCTTTCTTT. It yields the protein CASTKQGMNTEAFF. Variable domain in full (rest from reference TRBV5-1 and TRBJ1-1): KAGVTQTPRYLIKTRGQQVTLSCSPISGHRSVSWYQQTPGQGLQFLFEYFSETQRNKGNFPGRFSGRQFSNSRSEMNVSTLELGDSALYLCASTKQGMNTEAFFGQGTRLTVV.

The genes are TRBV5-4 and TRBJ1-6, with no clear D. This CDR3 is built from 16 residues. Between the trimmed V and J ends, which lost 2 bases and 2 bases, there was a span of 11 bases. Germline V CDR1 and CDR2: SGHNT, YYREEE (reference sequence). The chain's CDR3 is CASSFRLVTYNSPLHF. CDR3 in DNA: TGTGCCAGCAGCTTCAGGCTTGTTACCTATAATTCACCCCTCCACTTT. The entire variable domain, with the rest obtained from reference TRBV5-4 and TRBJ1-6, is as follows: ETGVTQSPTHLIKTRGQQVTLRCSSQSGHNTVSWYQQALGQGPQFIFQYYREEENGRGNFPPRFSGLQFPNYSSELNVNALELDDSALYLCASSFRLVTYNSPLHFGNGTRLTVT.

This clone was found a few times. The rearrangement joins TRBV18 to TRBJ1-1, with D unresolved. Germline CDR1 reads KGHSH; CDR2 reads LQKENI. This CDR3 is built from 13 residues. V was shortened by 7 bases and J by 1 base, with 10 bases between the two germline ends. The CDR3 loop reads CASCRDPNTEAFF. The CDR3 DNA reads TGTGCCAGCTGCAGAGATCCGAACACTGAAGCTTTCTTT.

V and J are TRBV5-5 and TRBJ2-2, with TRBD1 as a possible D gene (6 bases). The CDR3 totals 14 residues. CDR1 SGHKS and CDR2 YYEKEE come from the germline V gene (reference sequence). With 5 bases removed from V and 1 base from J, the gap between germline ends came to 9 bases. CDR3 sequence: CASRGARNTGELFF. The CDR3 region has the DNA TGTGCCAGCAGGGGGGCCAGGAACACCGGGGAGCTGTTTTTT.

This chain uses TRBV5-1 with TRBJ2-2; 10 bases are shared with TRBD2. Germline lookup yields CDR1 SGHRS and CDR2 YFSETQ. With 6 bases clipped from V and 6 bases from J, the junction kept 8 bases outside the gene matches. The CDR3 extends over 15 amino acids. The CDR3 DNA is TGCGCCAGCACCCAGCGGGGGGGCGCGGCCGGGGAGCTGTTTTTT. This codes for CASTQRGGAAGELFF.

The genes are TRBV9 and TRBJ2-1; TRBD2 matches at 7 bases. The V segment lost 4 bases and the J segment 7 bases; nucleotides outside the gene matches: 11. The germline V gene has CDR1 SGDLS and CDR2 YYNGEE. CDR3 length: 15 residues. CDR3 region: CASSPGLNTGNEQFF. In DNA, the CDR3 is TGTGCCAGCAGCCCGGGACTAAACACGGGAAATGAGCAGTTCTTC.

This chain uses TRBV20-1 with TRBJ2-5; possibly TRBD2 for D (5 bases). Trimming left V 0 bases short and J 10 bases short, with 9 bases between. The CDR3 consists of 11 residues. The germline V gene has CDR1 DFQATT and CDR2 SNEGSKA (reference sequence). CDR3 sequence (DNA): TGCAGTGCTAGAGAGAGCGGAGACCAGTACTTC. Residues: CSARESGDQYF.

CDR3 protein: CASSPMGTGELFF. The CDR3 bases are TGTGCCAGCTCACCCATGGGCACCGGGGAGCTGTTTTTT. The V call is TRBV18, the J call TRBJ2-2; D not resolved. The CDR3 contains 13 residues. Deletions cut 3 bases from V and 4 bases from J, with 6 bases between. Germline CDR1 and CDR2: KGHSH and LQKENI.

The rearrangement joins TRBV29-1 to TRBJ2-7; D unclear. This CDR3 contains 11 residues. V lost 1 base and J 2 bases, leaving 3 bases between the germline ends. CDR1 SQVTM and CDR2 ANQGSEA come from the germline V gene. This CDR3 is CSVEGAYEQYF. The DNA for the CDR3 is TGCAGCGTTGAAGGTGCCTACGAGCAGTACTTC.